This TCR beta chain derives from a study of beta chain features in type 1 diabetes (dated by TCRdb to 2017 to 2018). Looking at the study overall: Patients and healthy donors did not differ in mean age, gender distribution, total cell number or subset yield. A total of 107,917,701 sorted cells were examined across all samples, and the number of cells per subset was strongly correlated with RNA yield. The study compared TCRB repertoires of sorted circulating CD4+ T cell subsets between recently diagnosed type 1 diabetes patients and matched healthy donors. Whereas all 30 or so donors provided naive and central memory subsets, regulatory and stem cell-like memory subsets were isolated from just 8 patients and roughly 8 healthy donors.

A note on this clone: Its antigen specificity is not known. The input lacks base qualities; no much larger clone sits a single base away.

Here is what the overall study found, with its caveats: At VDJ recombination sites, patients with type 1 diabetes made fewer insertions and deleted more nucleotides, a pattern implying thymic rearrangement abnormalities. HLA sub-analyses involved small numbers of individuals, so any influence of HLA type on TCRB rearrangement remained unresolved. The naive, central memory and regulatory TCRB repertoires appeared to resemble one another more closely among patients than among healthy donors. Because cDNA was sequenced instead of genomic DNA, highly expressing activated cells could be over-represented, though the groups showed no difference in activation or CD3 levels. Type 1 diabetes patients showed a moderate but significant shortening of TCRB CDR3 length in all four CD4+ subsets. PCR may preferentially amplify shorter templates, but because patient and control samples were amplified and corrected together, any resulting skew would affect both groups equally.

The High Capacity cDNA Reverse Transcription Kit was used to reverse transcribe all of the isolated RNA, meaning that expressed TCRB transcripts were what got sequenced. Deep immunoSEQ sequencing was applied to naive, central memory and regulatory T cell samples, giving an average of roughly 3.5 million total reads per sample. Sorted cells were lysed in RLT buffer, and RNA was extracted using DNase-treated RNeasy Micro or Mini kits according to cell number. To prevent cross-contamination, every cell subset was processed on its own, while patient and healthy donor samples were processed together. The immunoSEQ multiplex PCR was used to amplify TCRB sequences from cDNA, yielding 87-bp fragments that span the CDR3 region. Amplicons were sequenced on the Illumina HiSeq platform. As for how the authors treated the data: Synthetic template baselines were used to correct PCR bias computationally, reads within Hamming distance 2 were collapsed, and singletons that could not be merged were discarded. Reads were aligned against IMGT so that V, D and J genes, CDR3 length and insertions or deletions at six rearrangement sites could be assigned. Within each subset, clonotype counts were normalized to sorted cell number, and only after that were true diversity and Gini coefficients computed with the tcR R package. The overlap coefficient, calculated on TCRB nucleotide sequences, was used to quantify repertoire sharing. Out-of-frame TCRB sequences from naive cells were analyzed to stand in for the pre-selection repertoire. TCRdb mirrors the immuneACCESS table, restricted to in-frame sequences. Some clones are absent from its copies; in checked studies, under half trace to an unresolved V gene, and the reason for the others is unknown. V, J and clone size were drawn from that table, and D and trimming were deduced from the DNA. In this sample the table shows around 350,000 clones, around 12% of which occur a single time. Of the sample, under 0.02% is held by the ten largest clones.

From the cysteine up to the phenylalanine, the CDR3 has a length of 16 residues. Only the CDR3 DNA stays, 48 bases, in frame from base 1. A distance of 8 bases separates the germline ends of V and J, which lose 2 bases and 0 bases respectively. According to the germline V gene, CDR1 reads SGHTA and CDR2 reads FQGNSA. From each donor, a single peripheral blood sample of approximately 120 mL on average was drawn into heparinised tubes. Using a panel that included CD45RO, CCR7, CD25, CD127, CD95 and CD27, naive, central memory, regulatory and stem cell-like memory CD4+ T cells were sorted on a BD FACSAria II. Every sorted population had a purity above 98%. PBMCs were separated immediately by Lymphoprep density gradient centrifugation and were stained directly, without being cultured. So that batch effects would be minimized, each experiment stained and sorted samples in pairs, pairing one healthy donor with one patient.

This clonotype originated in a man aged 18 to 30 in good health. The source material was naive CD4+ T cells from blood. This specimen's cell subset or site label, interpreted: true naive CD4+ T cells. The V gene is TRBV7-2 and the J gene is TRBJ2-6; TRBD2 might be the D gene, on 6 matching bases. The CDR3 protein sequence reads: CASSLTGVSGANVLTF. Here is the DNA: TGTGCCAGCAGCTTAACGGGGGTCTCTGGGGCCAACGTCCTGACTTTC.